The 9 T cell receptor beta chains listed next were all sequenced from one sample in a study of blood T cells in healthy people across ages. Alongside a J-beta primer mix, a sample-barcoded 5' primer served in a second PCR lasting roughly 6 to 11 cycles. TCRdb independently ran MiXCR on the 5' RACE reads; one entry per CDR3 protein. The sample lists 600,000 to 1,000,000 distinct CDR3 sequences; 20% to 25% were seen once. This sample was shared with a second study, whose subject was T cells of mothers and their children.

Sequenced sample: blood. The receptors were gathered from a boy younger than 18 in good health.

There are many counts of this clonotype. CDR3 in amino acids: CASSGGLEQYF. The CDR3 region has the DNA TGTGCCAGCAGCGGAGGGCTCGAGCAGTACTTC. This rearrangement joins TRBV9 to TRBJ2-7; a possible D gene is TRBD2 (5 bases). Germline CDR1 and CDR2: SGDLS and YYNGEE. V lost 3 bases to trimming and J lost 6 bases, with 7 bases between them. The CDR3 sequence is 11 residues long. Supplemented by reference TRBV9 and TRBJ2-7, the full variable domain reads DSGVTQTPKHLITATGQRVTLRCSPRSGDLSVYWYQQSLDQGLQFLIQYYNGEERAKGNILERFSAQQFPDLHSELNLSSLELGDSALYFCASSGGLEQYFGPGTRLTVT.

The V and J genes are TRBV7-3 and TRBJ2-1; 7 nucleotides align to TRBD1. Germline values: CDR1 SGHTA, CDR2 FQGTGA. V shed 4 bases and J 5 bases; nucleotides not matched to a gene: 5. This CDR3 has 14 amino acids. Here the CDR3 DNA reads TGTGCCAGCAGCTCCGGACAGGTTAACAATGAGCAGTTCTTC. It yields the protein CASSSGQVNNEQFF.

The chain recombines TRBV7-2 with TRBJ1-1; D gene uncertain. This CDR3 is built from 13 residues. The germline V and J ends were trimmed by 5 bases and 0 bases, with 7 bases remaining between them. CDR1 and CDR2 from the germline V gene are SGHTA and FQGNSA. The CDR3 loop is CASSQFMNTEAFF. CDR3 sequence (DNA): TGTGCCAGCAGCCAATTCATGAACACTGAAGCTTTCTTT.

The J gene is TRBJ2-3, the V gene TRBV13, with unresolved D. Trimming took 2 bases from V and 2 from J, leaving 8 bases between them. The CDR3 extends over 14 amino acids. Germline values: CDR1 PRHDT, CDR2 FYEKMQ (reference sequence). The CDR3, as DNA: TGTGCCAGCAGCTTATTCCCTGCCACAGATACGCAGTATTTT. Protein: CASSLFPATDTQYF.

The chain joins TRBV12-3 or TRBV12-4 to TRBJ2-5; TRBD2 aligns across 14 bases. Losses at the gene ends were 9 bases for V and 4 bases for J; bases not matched to a gene: 7. The CDR3 is made up of 15 amino acids. The CDR3 nucleotides are TGTGCCAGAAATAAGGGGACTAGCGGGAGAGAGACCCAGTACTTC. It encodes CARNKGTSGRETQYF.

The chain recombines TRBV15 with TRBJ2-7; D remains unclear. Trimming took 1 base from V and 4 from J, leaving 8 bases between them. The length of the CDR3 is 13 residues. Germline V gene lookup returns CDR1 LNHNV and CDR2 YYDKDF (reference sequence). The CDR3 loop reads CATSRAQSYEQYF. As DNA, the CDR3 is TGTGCCACCAGCAGAGCCCAATCATACGAGCAGTACTTC.

The CDR3 is CASSQDRLKTNYGYTF. DNA of the CDR3: TGTGCCAGCAGCCAAGATCGACTGAAGACTAACTATGGCTACACCTTC. The chain has TRBV14 and TRBJ1-2; no clear D gene. CDR1 and CDR2 from the germline V gene are SGHDN and FVKESK. This CDR3 spans 16 amino acids. Trimming stripped 0 bases from V and 0 bases from J, with 11 bases between.

The chain is built from TRBV6-6 and TRBJ1-2; D not certain. The CDR3 extends over 11 amino acids. V was cut by 6 bases and J by 8 bases, with 10 bases left in between. The germline V gene has CDR1 MNHNY and CDR2 SVGAGI (reference sequence). CDR3 coding DNA: TGTGCCAGCAGGACCCGGGAGGGCTACACCTTC. This translates into CASRTREGYTF.

In its sample, this clonotype was seen a few times. The rearrangement links TRBV6-2 or TRBV6-3 to TRBJ2-5; perhaps TRBD2 as D (5 bases). The V gene lost 6 bases and the J gene lost 0 bases, with 11 bases spanning the gap. Germline V gene lookup returns CDR1 MNHEY and CDR2 SVGEGT. The CDR3 extends over 14 amino acids. DNA of the CDR3: TGTGCCAGCAGACGGACGGGAAACCAAGAGACCCAGTACTTC. This gives the protein CASRRTGNQETQYF.